This TCR beta chain was profiled in a study of blood T cells in healthy people across ages. A second PCR, run for about 7 to 11 cycles, used a sample-barcoded 5' primer plus a J-beta primer mix. Each cDNA molecule was tagged by a template-switch adaptor that had 12 random nucleotides. TCRdb re-called the 5' RACE reads through MiXCR, storing one row per CDR3 protein. Here the sample spans roughly 550,000 distinct CDR3 sequences, 20% to 30% being singletons. Germline lookup yields CDR1 DFQATT and CDR2 SNEGSKA (reference sequence). The V segment lost 3 bases and the J segment 6 bases; nucleotides outside the gene matches: 15. The CDR3 is 16 amino acids. Another study also made use of these data, one on T cells of mothers and their children. That source adds: Over 9.5 million reads per mother and around 3.2 million per child were obtained.

This receptor was identified in a boy aged 5-17 years in good health. Material: blood. This sequence joins TRBV20-1 and TRBJ2-7; 9 bases fit TRBD2. DNA of the CDR3: TGCAGTGCTAGCGTTCACGGGGCTAGCGGGATGGGCGAGCAGTACTTC. It encodes CSASVHGASGMGEQYF.